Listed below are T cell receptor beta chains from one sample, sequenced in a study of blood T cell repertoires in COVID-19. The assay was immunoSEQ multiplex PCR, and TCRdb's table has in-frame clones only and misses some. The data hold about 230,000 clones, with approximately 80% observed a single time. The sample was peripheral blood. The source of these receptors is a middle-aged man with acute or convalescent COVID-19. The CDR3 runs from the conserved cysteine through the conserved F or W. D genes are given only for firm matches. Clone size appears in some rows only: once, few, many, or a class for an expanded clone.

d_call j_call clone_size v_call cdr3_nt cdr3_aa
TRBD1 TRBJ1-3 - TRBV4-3 TGCGCCAGCAGCCATGCAGGGGGCGGCTCTGGAAACACCATATATTTT CASSHAGGGSGNTIYF
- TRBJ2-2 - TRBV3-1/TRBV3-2 TGTGCCAGCACACAACGCGGGGAGCTGTTTTTT CASTQRGELFF
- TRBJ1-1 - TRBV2 TGTGCCAGCGTAACAGGGTATGCCACTGAAGCTTTCTTT CASVTGYATEAFF
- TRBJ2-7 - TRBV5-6 TGTGCCAGCAGCTTGGGCGGAGCGGCTCCCTACGAGCAGTACTTC CASSLGGAAPYEQYF
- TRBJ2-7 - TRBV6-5 TGTGCCAGCAGCACCCGGGGAGGATCCTACGAGCAGTACTTC CASSTRGGSYEQYF
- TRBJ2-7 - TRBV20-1 TGCAGTGCTAGTAGACTAGTAGCCGGATCCTACGAGCAGTACTTC CSASRLVAGSYEQYF
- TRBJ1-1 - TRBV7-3 TGTGCCAGCAGCTTAGGGCACGCGAACACTGAAGCTTTCTTT CASSLGHANTEAFF
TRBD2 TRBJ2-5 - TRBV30 TGTGCCTGGAGTATAGCGGGGGAGACCCAGTACTTC CAWSIAGETQYF
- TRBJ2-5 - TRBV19 TGTGCCAGTAGTATAGAGACAGCGGGCGGGGAGACCCAGTACTTC CASSIETAGGETQYF
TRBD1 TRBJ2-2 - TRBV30 TGTGCCTGGGTGGGACAGACTACGAACACCGGGGAGCTGTTTTTT CAWVGQTTNTGELFF
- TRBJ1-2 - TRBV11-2 TGTGCCAGCAGCTTAGATAGAGGGAGTTATGGCTACACCTTC CASSLDRGSYGYTF
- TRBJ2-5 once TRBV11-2 TGTGCCAGCAGCTTAGTAGGGGTGCTAGCGCGTTCAGAGACCCAGTACTTC CASSLVGVLARSETQYF
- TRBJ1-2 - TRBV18 TGTGCCAGCTCACCACCCCAGACAAAAAACTATGGCTACACCTTC CASSPPQTKNYGYTF
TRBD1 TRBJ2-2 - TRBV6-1 TGTGCCAGCACCCGGGACAGGGGCACCGGGGAGCTGTTTTTT CASTRDRGTGELFF
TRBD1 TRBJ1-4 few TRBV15 TGTGCCACCAGCAGAGATGGGGGACAGGGTCATGAAAAACTGTTTTTT CATSRDGGQGHEKLFF
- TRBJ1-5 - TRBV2 TGTGCCAGCAGCTGGACAGACCCTCGACGGCAGCCCCAGCATTTT CASSWTDPRRQPQHF
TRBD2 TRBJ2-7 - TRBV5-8 TGTGCCAGCAGTCTTACGACTAGCGGGACTTTCTACGAGCAGTACTTC CASSLTTSGTFYEQYF
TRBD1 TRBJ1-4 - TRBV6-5 TGTGCCAGCAGTTCGGGGGACAGGGCTGAAAAACTGTTTTTT CASSSGDRAEKLFF
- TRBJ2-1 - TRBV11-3 TGTGCCAGCAGCCCCCAAGCGGGTAACTACAATGAGCAGTTCTTC CASSPQAGNYNEQFF
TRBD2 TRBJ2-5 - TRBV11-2 TGTGCCAGCAGCTTACGGACTAGCGGGGTAGAAGAGACCCAGTACTTC CASSLRTSGVEETQYF
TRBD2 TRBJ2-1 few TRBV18 TGTGCCAGCTCACCACCAAAGACTAGCGGGAGGCCATATTTACCTTCCTACAATGAGCAGTTCTTC CASSPPKTSGRPYLPSYNEQFF
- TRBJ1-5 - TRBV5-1 TGCGCCAGCAGACCGGGGGTAACAGAGAATCAGCCCCAGCATTTT CASRPGVTENQPQHF
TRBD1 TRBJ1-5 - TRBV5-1 TGCGCCAGCAGCTTGGGGAACAGGGGTAGCAATCAGCCCCAGCATTTT CASSLGNRGSNQPQHF
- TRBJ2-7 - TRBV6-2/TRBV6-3 TGTGCCAGCAGTTACGGCCCCTACGAGCAGTACTTC CASSYGPYEQYF
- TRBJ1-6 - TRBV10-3 TGTGCCATCAGTGATAGCTCCTATAATTCACCCCTCCACTTT CAISDSSYNSPLHF
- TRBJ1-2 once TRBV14 TGTGCCAGCAGCCACCAAGACGGTTCTTTCGGGGGCTACACCTTC CASSHQDGSFGGYTF
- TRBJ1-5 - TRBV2 TGTGCCAGCAATTTTGCCGGGAGTAGCAATCAGCCCCAGCATTTT CASNFAGSSNQPQHF
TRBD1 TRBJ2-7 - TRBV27 TGTGCCAGCAGTTTATGGGACAGCACGGAGCAGTACTTC CASSLWDSTEQYF
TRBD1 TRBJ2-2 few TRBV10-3 TGTGCCATCGGGGGACAGGGAGGGAATTCCGGGGAGCTGTTTTTT CAIGGQGGNSGELFF
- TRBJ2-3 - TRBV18 TGTGCCAGCTTATTGACAGGCACAGATACGCAGTATTTT CASLLTGTDTQYF
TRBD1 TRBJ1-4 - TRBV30 TGTGCCTGGATTAGGACAGGGAAAGCAACTAATGAAAAACTGTTTTTT CAWIRTGKATNEKLFF
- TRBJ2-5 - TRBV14 TGTGCCAGCAGCCACCCTTTGGAGACCCAGTACTTC CASSHPLETQYF
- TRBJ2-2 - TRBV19 TGTGCCAGTAGTGAGACGCCAGGGATCACCGGGGAGCTGTTTTTT CASSETPGITGELFF
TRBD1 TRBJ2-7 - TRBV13 TGTGCCAGCAGCTTAGGCTGGGACAGCGGCAACGAGCAGTACTTC CASSLGWDSGNEQYF
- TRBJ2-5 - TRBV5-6 TGTGCCAGCAGCCCCGCACGACGGGGGTCCTGGACCCAGTACTTC CASSPARRGSWTQYF
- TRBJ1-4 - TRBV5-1 TGCGCCAGCAGCTTGGTTGGGACTCCGGATGAAAAACTGTTTTTT CASSLVGTPDEKLFF
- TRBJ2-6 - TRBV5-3 TGTGCCAGAAGCGGAAACAGCTCTGGGGCCAACGTCCTGACTTTC CARSGNSSGANVLTF
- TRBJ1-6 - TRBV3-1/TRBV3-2 TGTGCCAGCAGCTCCCTGAGGGGGGGAAATTCACCCCTCCACTTT CASSSLRGGNSPLHF
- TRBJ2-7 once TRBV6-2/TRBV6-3 TGTGCCAGCAGTTACTCGGGTTGGCGGACCTACGAGCAGTACTTC CASSYSGWRTYEQYF
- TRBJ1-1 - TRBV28 TGTGCCAGCAGTTTATACACCCAATTGAACACTGAAGCTTTCTTT CASSLYTQLNTEAFF
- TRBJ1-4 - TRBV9 TGTGCCAGCAGCGAAGCAGGGGAGGAAAAACTGTTTTTT CASSEAGEEKLFF
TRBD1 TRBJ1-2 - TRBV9 TGTGCCAGCAGCTCCCTCAGGGGGCTCGGGTATGGCTACACCTTC CASSSLRGLGYGYTF
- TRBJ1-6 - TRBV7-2 TGTGCCAGCAGCTTTTCTCCAAGCTCCCCCGTCCACTTT CASSFSPSSPVHF
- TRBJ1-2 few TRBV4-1 TGCGCCAGCAGCCCCCCTCAGGGCAATGGCTACACCTTC CASSPPQGNGYTF
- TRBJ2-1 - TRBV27 TGTGCCAGCAGTTTTATCGGGTCGAGCAATGAGCAGTTCTTC CASSFIGSSNEQFF
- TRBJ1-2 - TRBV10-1 TGCGCCAGCAGTGAGTCGACGGGTGGAGGTGGCTACACCTTC CASSESTGGGGYTF
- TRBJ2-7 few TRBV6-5 TGTGCCAGCAGTTCCTATTCGGGCGAGCAGTACTTC CASSSYSGEQYF
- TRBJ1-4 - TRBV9 TGTGCCAGCAGCGTAGCTACAGGGTTAAGCGAAAAACTGTTTTTT CASSVATGLSEKLFF
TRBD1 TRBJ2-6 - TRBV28 TGTGCCACCAACCCGACAGGGGCTCAGGAAGGGGCCAACGTCCTGACTTTC CATNPTGAQEGANVLTF
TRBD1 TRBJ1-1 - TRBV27 TGTGCCAGCAGCGAAACAGGGGGTTACACTGAAGCTTTCTTT CASSETGGYTEAFF
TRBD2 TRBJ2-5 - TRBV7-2 TGTGCCAGCAGCTTAGTCGGGGGGAGGGCCGCCGAGACCCAGTACTTC CASSLVGGRAAETQYF
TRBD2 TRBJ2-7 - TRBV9 TGTGCCAGCAGCTCCCTAGCGGATAACGAGCAGTACTTC CASSSLADNEQYF
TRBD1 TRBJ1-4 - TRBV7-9 TGTGCCAGCAGCCGGGACAGGGGCTTTGAAAAACTGTTTTTT CASSRDRGFEKLFF
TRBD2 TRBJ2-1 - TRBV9 TGTGCCAGCAGCGTCTTCCTAGCGGGAGGGCCAGGGGGACAGTTCTTC CASSVFLAGGPGGQFF
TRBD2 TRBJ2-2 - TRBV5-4 TGTGCCAGCAGCCCCGGGACTAGCGGGAACACCGGGGAGCTGTTTTTT CASSPGTSGNTGELFF
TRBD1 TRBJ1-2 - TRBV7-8 TGTGCCAGCAGCTTAGCACAGGGGCCTAACTATGGCTACACCTTC CASSLAQGPNYGYTF